A single sample is the source of the 2 T cell receptor beta chains below, sequenced in a study of Ad26.COV2.S vaccination and SARS-CoV-2 variants. Sequenced by immunoSEQ multiplex PCR; TCRdb stores in-frame clones only, minus some. The repertoire holds about 460,000 clones, 80% to 90% seen once, with around 1.8% in the top ten. Noted treatment: some 20 received Ad26.COV2.S at low or high dose, single or two shots; 5 received placebo; per-sample allocation not given. Sampling was performed 63 days after the first vaccine or placebo injection. Specimen: peripheral blood, collected in a trial of Ad26.COV2.S vaccine versus placebo. These receptors all come from a person aged 18 to 59 who received the Ad26.COV2.S COVID-19 vaccine or a placebo.

A remark on this clone: The identical CDR3 is also encoded by other nucleotide sequences in the sample. The rearrangement uses TRBV7-9 and TRBJ1-1; D remains unclear. V lost 4 bases and J 4 bases, leaving 7 bases between the germline ends. CDR1 is SEHNR, CDR2 FQNEAQ, per germline (reference sequence). CDR3 length equals 12 residues. Written as DNA, the CDR3 is TGTGCCAGCAGCTCGGGAGGCACTGAAGCTTTCTTT. Translated, it gives CASSSGGTEAFF.

The rearrangement uses TRBV18 and TRBJ1-1, with unresolved D. This CDR3 is built from 14 residues. The germline CDR1 and CDR2 sequences are KGHSH and LQKENI. Trimming took off 4 bases at V and 2 bases at J, with 11 bases between the two ends. CDR3 sequence (DNA): TGTGCCAGCTCACTCGGAGAGGGTAACACTGAAGCTTTCTTT. As protein: CASSLGEGNTEAFF.